In its sample, the clone carrying this TCR beta chain ranks as medium-sized (0.01 to 0.1%). No antigen is known for it. The sample belongs to a study of liver allograft versus peripheral blood T cells. Study background: Repertoires from peripheral blood of liver transplant recipients were compared with those inside their transplanted livers.

The CDR3 spans 14 residues. V was clipped by 5 bases and J by 1 base; unmatched bases: 4. In germline, CDR1 is DFQATT, CDR2 SNEGSKA (reference sequence). Whole-study results and caveats: Reportedly, liver allograft T cell receptor repertoires differed from peripheral blood ones.

MiXCR, run by TCRdb on the reads, gives a single entry per CDR3 protein. The table has over a thousand distinct CDR3 sequences, approximately 15% seen once. This sequence joins TRBV20-1 and TRBJ2-3; 9 bases agree with TRBD2. This TCR derives from a human patient who had a liver transplant. Some of these T cells may belong to the graft donor. The CDR3 loop reads CSAYSGSRTDTQYF. CDR3 DNA sequence: TGCAGTGCTTATAGCGGGAGCCGCACAGATACGCAGTATTTT.